These 20 T cell receptor beta chains originate from one sample sequenced in a study of CXCR3-negative and CXCR3-positive naive CD8 T cells. Carrying UMI labels, the TRB cDNA libraries were prepared through 5' RACE. TCRdb re-called the 5' RACE reads and shows each CDR3 protein once, DNA omitted. The listing records roughly 24,000 distinct CDR3 sequences. The specimen sequenced was naive CXCR3- CD8+ T cells from blood. Sample subset: CD45RO-CCR7+CD27+CD95- naive CD8+ T cells lacking CXCR3 (TNR3-). The source is a human donor in good health. Some clones in this sample may be carry-over from other donors' samples.

The CDR3 spells CASSLGYGGNQPQHF. V gene TRBV7-9 combines with J gene TRBJ1-5; no DNA is available, so the TRBD1 call from TCRdb remains unchecked. CDR1 and CDR2 (germline): SEHNR, FQNEAQ (reference sequence). The CDR3 length is 15 residues. Variable domain in full (rest from reference TRBV7-9 and TRBJ1-5): DTGVSQNPRHKITKRGQNVTFRCDPISEHNRLYWYRQTLGQGPEFLTYFQNEAQLEKSRLLSDRFSAERPKGSFSTLEIQRTEQGDSAMYLCASSLGYGGNQPQHFGDGTRLSIL.

Here the CDR3 reads CSARDRWDTEAFF. The chain is built from TRBV20-1 and TRBJ1-1. Per germline, CDR1 DFQATT and CDR2 SNEGSKA (reference sequence). The CDR3 runs to 13 residues.

The chain has TRBV11-2 and TRBJ2-3; TCRdb selects TRBD2, and the lack of DNA leaves this call unchecked. The length of the CDR3 is 15 residues. Germline-derived CDR1 and CDR2 are SGHAT and FQNNGV. The CDR3 protein is CASSLMRGGADTQYF. Full variable domain (missing parts from reference TRBV11-2 and TRBJ2-3): EAGVAQSPRYKIIEKRQSVAFWCNPISGHATLYWYQQILGQGPKLLIQFQNNGVVDDSQLPKDRFSAERLKGVDSTLKIQPAKLEDSAVYLCASSLMRGGADTQYFGPGTRLTVL.

The genes are TRBV7-6 and TRBJ2-7; TCRdb returns TRBD2, unconfirmable since there is no DNA. The germline CDR1 and CDR2 sequences are SGHVS and FNYEAQ. There are 13 residues in the CDR3. The CDR3 sequence is CASSSAGAGEQYF. The variable domain in full, completed from reference TRBV7-6 and TRBJ2-7, reads GAGVSQSPRYKVTKRGQDVALRCDPISGHVSLYWYRQALGQGPEFLTYFNYEAQQDKSGLPNDRFSAERPEGSISTLTIQRTEQRDSAMYRCASSSAGAGEQYFGPGTRLTVT.

The rearrangement joins TRBV28 to TRBJ2-7; TCRdb's D call, TRBD1, is unchecked because there is no DNA. CDR3 length: 15 amino acids. Per germline, CDR1 MDHEN and CDR2 SYDVKM. CDR3 sequence: CASSLLTGPRKEQYF.

V gene TRBV11-2 combines with J gene TRBJ2-1; there is no DNA to check the TCRdb D call of TRBD1. The CDR3 contains 16 residues. The germline CDR1 and CDR2 sequences are SGHAT and FQNNGV. The CDR3 sequence: CASSLGPETANNEQFF.

This chain joins TRBV7-8 and TRBJ1-1; the TCRdb call, TRBD1, lacks DNA for checking. The CDR3 runs 14 residues. Germline V gene data show CDR1 as SGHVS and CDR2 as FQNEAQ. CDR3 in amino acids: CASSLGGEGTEAFF.

This clonotype is classed as medium-sized by frequency. The chain couples TRBV5-1 to TRBJ2-3; the TRBD1 assignment by TCRdb is unverifiable without DNA. There are 16 residues in the CDR3. Germline V gene sequence: CDR1 SGHRS, CDR2 YFSETQ. CDR3 sequence reads: CASSSEFGGIEDTQYF.

The chain uses TRBV29-1 and TRBJ2-1; TCRdb picks TRBD2, but there is no DNA to check that call. From germline, CDR1 is SQVTM and CDR2 ANQGSEA. The CDR3 is 13 residues long. The CDR3 is CSVEDSGADGQFF.

The V gene is TRBV7-6, the J gene TRBJ1-1. Germline lookup yields CDR1 SGHVS and CDR2 FNYEAQ. The CDR3 length is 15 residues. CDR3 loop: CASSLAGTENTEAFF.

This chain joins TRBV4-2 and TRBJ2-1. This CDR3 region has 12 residues. Germline V gene sequence: CDR1 LGHNA, CDR2 YNFKEQ. This CDR3 is CASSRSDNEQFF.

The chain employs TRBV3-1 and TRBJ1-1; without DNA, the TCRdb call of TRBD1 cannot be checked. The length of the CDR3 is 18 residues. Germline V gene lookup returns CDR1 LGHDT and CDR2 YNNKEL (reference sequence). CDR3 sequence reads: CASSQGPGQGARGTEAFF.

The chain couples TRBV29-1 to TRBJ1-1; the TCRdb D gene call, TRBD1, has no DNA to confirm it. The germline CDR1 and CDR2 sequences are SQVTM and ANQGSEA. The CDR3 length is 18 residues. The CDR3 here is CSVEDSTGVGYRDTEAFF.

The genes are TRBV6-2 or TRBV6-3 and TRBJ2-1; TCRdb's D call, TRBD2, is unchecked because there is no DNA. Germline assignment: CDR1 MNHEY and CDR2 SVGEGT. This CDR3 has 18 amino acids. The CDR3 spells CASTRASGGARAYNEQFF.

This chain uses TRBV4-1 with TRBJ2-7; TCRdb picks TRBD1, but there is no DNA to check that call. The CDR3 consists of 13 residues. CDR1 is MGHRA and CDR2 is YSYEKL in the germline V gene. CDR3 protein: CASSQGQPYEQYF.

V is TRBV20-1 and J is TRBJ2-7. The CDR3 is 13 amino acids. Looked up from germline, CDR1 is DFQATT and CDR2 is SNEGSKA (reference sequence). The CDR3 loop is CSARWTGPYEQYF.

The chain carries TRBV6-2 or TRBV6-3 and TRBJ2-1; as DNA is missing, the TRBD2 call by TCRdb cannot be tested. The CDR3 length is 14 residues. Germline CDR1 is MNHEY and CDR2 is SVGEGT. This CDR3 reads CASSPAEGGNEQFF.

The gene calls are TRBV29-1 and TRBJ2-7; TCRdb lists TRBD1, though no DNA is available to test this call. The V gene's germline CDR1 is SQVTM and CDR2 ANQGSEA. The CDR3 totals 11 residues. CDR3: CSARGGYEQYF.

This chain joins TRBV10-3 and TRBJ2-1; as DNA is missing, the TRBD1 call by TCRdb cannot be tested. Germline CDR1 reads ENHRY; CDR2 reads SYGVKD. The CDR3 has 16 amino acids. CDR3 residues: CAISEFGQGAANEQFF.

This chain's CDR3 is CASSAGQHTEAFF. The rearrangement links TRBV9 to TRBJ1-1; TCRdb indicates TRBD1, and absent DNA this call remains unverified. The CDR3 runs 13 residues. The germline gives CDR1 SGDLS, CDR2 YYNGEE.